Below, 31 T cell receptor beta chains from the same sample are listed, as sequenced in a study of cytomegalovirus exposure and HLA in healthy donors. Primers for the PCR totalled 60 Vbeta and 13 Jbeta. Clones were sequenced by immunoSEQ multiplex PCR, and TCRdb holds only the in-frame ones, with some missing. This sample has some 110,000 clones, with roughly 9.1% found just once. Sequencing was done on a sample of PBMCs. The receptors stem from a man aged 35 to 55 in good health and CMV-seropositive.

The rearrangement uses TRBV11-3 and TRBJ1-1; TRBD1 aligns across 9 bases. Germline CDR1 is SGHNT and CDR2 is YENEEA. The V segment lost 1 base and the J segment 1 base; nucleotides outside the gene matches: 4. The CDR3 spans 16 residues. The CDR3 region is CASSLGGTGKNTEAFF. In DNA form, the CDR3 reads TGTGCCAGCAGCTTAGGGGGGACAGGGAAGAACACTGAAGCTTTCTTT.

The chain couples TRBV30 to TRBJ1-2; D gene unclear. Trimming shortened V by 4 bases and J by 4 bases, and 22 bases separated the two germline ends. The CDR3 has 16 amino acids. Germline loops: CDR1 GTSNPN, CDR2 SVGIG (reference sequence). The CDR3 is CAWILGDLPEIYGYTF. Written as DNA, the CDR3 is TGTGCCTGGATCCTCGGGGATCTACCGGAAATCTATGGCTACACCTTC. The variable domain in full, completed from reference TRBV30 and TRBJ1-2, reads SQTIHQWPATLVQPVGSPLSLECTVEGTSNPNLYWYRQAAGRGLQLLFYSVGIGQISSEVPQNLSASRPQDRQFILSSKKLLLSDSGFYLCAWILGDLPEIYGYTFGSGTRLTVV.

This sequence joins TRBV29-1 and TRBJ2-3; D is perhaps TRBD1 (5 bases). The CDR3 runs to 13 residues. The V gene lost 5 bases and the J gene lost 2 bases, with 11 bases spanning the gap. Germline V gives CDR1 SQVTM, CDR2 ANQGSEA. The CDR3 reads CSVSGNYTDTQYF. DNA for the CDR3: TGCAGCGTTTCAGGGAATTACACAGATACGCAGTATTTT.

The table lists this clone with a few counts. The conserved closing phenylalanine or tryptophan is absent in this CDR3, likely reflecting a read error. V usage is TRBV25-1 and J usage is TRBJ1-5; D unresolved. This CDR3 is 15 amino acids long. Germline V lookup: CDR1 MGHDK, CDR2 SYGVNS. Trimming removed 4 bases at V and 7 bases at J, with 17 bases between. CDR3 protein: CASSGLGSESQPQHL. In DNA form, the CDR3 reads TGTGCCAGCAGTGGTCTAGGGAGCGAATCACAGCCCCAGCATTTG.

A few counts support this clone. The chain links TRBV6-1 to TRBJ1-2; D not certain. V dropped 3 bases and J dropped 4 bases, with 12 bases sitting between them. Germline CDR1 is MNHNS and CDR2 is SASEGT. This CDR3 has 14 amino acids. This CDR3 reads CASSDEYLLYGYTF. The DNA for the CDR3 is TGTGCCAGCAGTGATGAGTATCTGCTCTATGGCTACACCTTC.

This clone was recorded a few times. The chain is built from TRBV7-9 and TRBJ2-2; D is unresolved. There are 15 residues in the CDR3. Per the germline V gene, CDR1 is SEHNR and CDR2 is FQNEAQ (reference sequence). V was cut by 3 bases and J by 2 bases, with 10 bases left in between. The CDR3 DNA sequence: TGTGCCAGCAGCTTCGTGGCTCTTAACACCGGGGAGCTGTTTTTT. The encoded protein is CASSFVALNTGELFF.

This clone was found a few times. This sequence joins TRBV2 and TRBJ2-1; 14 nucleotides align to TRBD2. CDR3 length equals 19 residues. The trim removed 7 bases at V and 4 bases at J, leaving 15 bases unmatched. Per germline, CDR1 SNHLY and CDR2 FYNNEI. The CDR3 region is CASTSPGGLAGDRYNEQFF. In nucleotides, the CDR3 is TGTGCCAGCACCTCCCCGGGGGGACTAGCGGGAGATCGTTACAATGAGCAGTTCTTC.

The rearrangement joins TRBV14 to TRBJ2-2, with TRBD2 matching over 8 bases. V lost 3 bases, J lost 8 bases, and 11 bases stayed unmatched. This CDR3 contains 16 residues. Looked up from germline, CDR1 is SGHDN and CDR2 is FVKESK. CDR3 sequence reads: CASSQPGLVGLGELFF. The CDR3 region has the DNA TGTGCCAGCAGCCAGCCGGGACTAGTCGGTTTAGGGGAGCTGTTTTTT.

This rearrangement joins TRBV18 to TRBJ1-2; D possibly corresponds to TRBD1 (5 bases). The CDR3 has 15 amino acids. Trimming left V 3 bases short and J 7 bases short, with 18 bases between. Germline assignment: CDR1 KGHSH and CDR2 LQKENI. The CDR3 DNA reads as TGTGCCAGCTCACCCATTACGACAGCCTTGACTGGCTACACCTTC. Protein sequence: CASSPITTALTGYTF.

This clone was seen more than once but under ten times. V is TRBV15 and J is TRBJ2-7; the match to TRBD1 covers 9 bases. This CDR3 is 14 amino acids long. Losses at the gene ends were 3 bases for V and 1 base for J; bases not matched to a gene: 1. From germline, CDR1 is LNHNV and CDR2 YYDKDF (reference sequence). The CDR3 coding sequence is TGTGCCACCAGCAGTGACAGGGGGTCCTACGAGCAGTACTTC. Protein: CATSSDRGSYEQYF.

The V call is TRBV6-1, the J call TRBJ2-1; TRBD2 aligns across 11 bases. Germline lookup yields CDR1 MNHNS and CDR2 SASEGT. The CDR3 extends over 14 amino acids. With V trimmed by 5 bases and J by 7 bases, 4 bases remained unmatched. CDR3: CASSIAGGRNEQFF. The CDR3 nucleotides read TGTGCCAGCAGTATAGCGGGAGGGCGAAATGAGCAGTTCTTC.

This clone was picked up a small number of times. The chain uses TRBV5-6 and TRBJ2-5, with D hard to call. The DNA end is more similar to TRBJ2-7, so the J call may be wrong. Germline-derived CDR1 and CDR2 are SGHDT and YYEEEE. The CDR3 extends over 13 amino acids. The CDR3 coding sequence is TGTGCCAGCAGCTTTGCCCGGTCCTACGAGCAGTACTTC. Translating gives CASSFARSYEQYF.

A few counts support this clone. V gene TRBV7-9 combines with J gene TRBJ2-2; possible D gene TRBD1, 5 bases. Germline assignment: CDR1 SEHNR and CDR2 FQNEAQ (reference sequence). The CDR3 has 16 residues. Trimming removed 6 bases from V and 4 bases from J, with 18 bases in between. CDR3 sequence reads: CASSPRQLDTTGELFF. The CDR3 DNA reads TGTGCCAGCAGTCCGCGACAGCTAGACACCACCGGGGAGCTGTTTTTT. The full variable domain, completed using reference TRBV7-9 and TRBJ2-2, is DTGVSQNPRHKITKRGQNVTFRCDPISEHNRLYWYRQTLGQGPEFLTYFQNEAQLEKSRLLSDRFSAERPKGSFSTLEIQRTEQGDSAMYLCASSPRQLDTTGELFFGEGSRLTVL.

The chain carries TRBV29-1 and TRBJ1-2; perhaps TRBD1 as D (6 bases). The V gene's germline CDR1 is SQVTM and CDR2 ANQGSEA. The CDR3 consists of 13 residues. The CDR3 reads CSATGTKDGGYTF. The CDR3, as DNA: TGCAGTGCAACCGGGACAAAAGACGGTGGCTACACCTTC. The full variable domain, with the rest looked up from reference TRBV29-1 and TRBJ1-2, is SAVISQKPSRDICQRGTSLTIQCQVDSQVTMMFWYRQQPGQSLTLIATANQGSEATYESGFVIDKFPISRPNLTFSTLTVSNMSPEDSSIYLCSATGTKDGGYTFGSGTRLTVV.

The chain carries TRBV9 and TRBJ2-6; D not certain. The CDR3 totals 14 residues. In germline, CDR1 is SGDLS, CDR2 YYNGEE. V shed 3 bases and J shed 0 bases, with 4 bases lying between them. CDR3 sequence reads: CASSGHSGANVLTF. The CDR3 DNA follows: TGTGCCAGCAGCGGACACTCTGGGGCCAACGTCCTGACTTTC.

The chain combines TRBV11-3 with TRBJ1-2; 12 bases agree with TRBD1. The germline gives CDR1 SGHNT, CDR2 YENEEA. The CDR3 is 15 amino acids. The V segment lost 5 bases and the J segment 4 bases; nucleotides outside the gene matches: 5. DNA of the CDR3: TGTGCCAGCAGCGCCGGGACAGGGGGCATCTATGGCTACACCTTC. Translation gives CASSAGTGGIYGYTF.

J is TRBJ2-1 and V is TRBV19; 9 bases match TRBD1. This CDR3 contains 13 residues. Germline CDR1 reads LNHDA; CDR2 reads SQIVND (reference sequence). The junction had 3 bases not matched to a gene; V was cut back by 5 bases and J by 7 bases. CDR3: CASSLGTGNEQFF. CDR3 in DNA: TGTGCCAGTAGTTTAGGGACAGGGAATGAGCAGTTCTTC.

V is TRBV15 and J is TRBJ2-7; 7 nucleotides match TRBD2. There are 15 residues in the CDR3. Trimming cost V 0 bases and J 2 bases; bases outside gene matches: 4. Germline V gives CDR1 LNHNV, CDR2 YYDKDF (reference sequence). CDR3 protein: CATSRDSGTTYEQYF. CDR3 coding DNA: TGTGCCACCAGCAGAGATTCCGGGACTACCTACGAGCAGTACTTC.

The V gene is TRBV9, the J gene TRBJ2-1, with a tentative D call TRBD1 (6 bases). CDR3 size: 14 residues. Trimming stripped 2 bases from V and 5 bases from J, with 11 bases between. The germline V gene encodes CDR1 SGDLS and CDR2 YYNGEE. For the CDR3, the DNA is TGTGCCAGCAGCGTCGGGACAACTAACAATGAGCAGTTCTTC. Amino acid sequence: CASSVGTTNNEQFF.

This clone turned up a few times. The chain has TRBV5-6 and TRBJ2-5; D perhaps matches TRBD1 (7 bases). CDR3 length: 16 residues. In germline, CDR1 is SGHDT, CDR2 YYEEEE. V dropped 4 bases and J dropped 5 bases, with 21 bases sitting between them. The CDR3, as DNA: TGTGCCAGCAGCGGGACCCGACAGGGAGGCAGGGAGACCCAGTACTTC. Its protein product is CASSGTRQGGRETQYF.

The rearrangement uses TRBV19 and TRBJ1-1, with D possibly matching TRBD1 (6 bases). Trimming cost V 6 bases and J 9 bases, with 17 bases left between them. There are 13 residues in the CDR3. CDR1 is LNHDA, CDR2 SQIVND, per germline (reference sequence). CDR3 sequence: CASRDRDRPKAFF. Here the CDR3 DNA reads TGTGCCAGTAGGGACAGAGATCGCCCAAAAGCTTTCTTT. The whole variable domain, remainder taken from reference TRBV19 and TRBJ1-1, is DGGITQSPKYLFRKEGQNVTLSCEQNLNHDAMYWYRQDPGQGLRLIYYSQIVNDFQKGDIAEGYSVSREKKESFPLTVTSAQKNPTAFYLCASRDRDRPKAFFGQGTRLTVV.

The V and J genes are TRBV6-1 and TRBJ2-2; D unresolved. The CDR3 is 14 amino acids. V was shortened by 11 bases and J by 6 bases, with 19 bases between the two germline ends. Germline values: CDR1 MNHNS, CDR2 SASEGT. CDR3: CASIVSVLAGELFF. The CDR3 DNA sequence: TGTGCCTCCATTGTGTCGGTTTTGGCCGGGGAGCTGTTTTTT.

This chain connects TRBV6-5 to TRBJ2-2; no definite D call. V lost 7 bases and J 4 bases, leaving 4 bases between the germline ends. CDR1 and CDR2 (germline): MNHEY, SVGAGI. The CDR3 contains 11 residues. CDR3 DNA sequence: TGTGCCAGCATCGGCACCGGGGAGCTGTTTTTT. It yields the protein CASIGTGELFF.

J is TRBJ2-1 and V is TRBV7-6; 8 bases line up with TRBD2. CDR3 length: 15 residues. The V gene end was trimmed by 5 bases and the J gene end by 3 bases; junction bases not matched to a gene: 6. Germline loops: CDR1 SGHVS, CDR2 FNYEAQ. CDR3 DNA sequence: TGTGCCAGCAGCGGAAGCGGGAGCTTCTACAATGAGCAGTTCTTC. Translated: CASSGSGSFYNEQFF.

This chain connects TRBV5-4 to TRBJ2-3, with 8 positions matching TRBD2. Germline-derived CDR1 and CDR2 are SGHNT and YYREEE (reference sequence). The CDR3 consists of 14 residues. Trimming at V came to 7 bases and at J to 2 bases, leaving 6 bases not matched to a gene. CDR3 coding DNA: TGTGCCAGCTGGTCGGGAGGGAACACAGATACGCAGTATTTT. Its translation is CASWSGGNTDTQYF.

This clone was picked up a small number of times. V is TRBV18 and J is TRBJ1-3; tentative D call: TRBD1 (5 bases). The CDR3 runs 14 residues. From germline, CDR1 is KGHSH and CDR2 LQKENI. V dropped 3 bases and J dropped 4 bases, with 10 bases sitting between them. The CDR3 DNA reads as TGTGCCAGCTCACCCGGCAGGGCCGGAAACACCATATATTTT. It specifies CASSPGRAGNTIYF.

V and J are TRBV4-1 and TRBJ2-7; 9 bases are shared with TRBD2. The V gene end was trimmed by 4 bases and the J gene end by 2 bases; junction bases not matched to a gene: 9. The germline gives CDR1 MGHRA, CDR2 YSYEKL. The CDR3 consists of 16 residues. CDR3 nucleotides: TGCGCCAGCAGCCCGGAGGGCGGGGGGGGTCCCTACGAGCAGTACTTC. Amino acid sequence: CASSPEGGGGPYEQYF.

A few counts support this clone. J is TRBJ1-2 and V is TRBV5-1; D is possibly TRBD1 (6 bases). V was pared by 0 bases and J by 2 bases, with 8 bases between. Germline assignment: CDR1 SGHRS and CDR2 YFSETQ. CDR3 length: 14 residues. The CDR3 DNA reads TGCGCCAGCAGCTTGGTACAGGGAAACTATGGCTACACCTTC. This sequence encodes CASSLVQGNYGYTF.

DNA of the CDR3: TGTGCCAGCAGGGAGGAGGGGTACATCTACAATGAGCAGTTCTTC. It codes for CASREEGYIYNEQFF. The chain uses TRBV27 and TRBJ2-1; tentative D call: TRBD2 (6 bases). The CDR3 is 15 amino acids. Trimming pared 6 bases from V and 3 bases from J, leaving 15 bases between. CDR1 is MNHEY and CDR2 is SMNVEV in the germline V gene (reference sequence).

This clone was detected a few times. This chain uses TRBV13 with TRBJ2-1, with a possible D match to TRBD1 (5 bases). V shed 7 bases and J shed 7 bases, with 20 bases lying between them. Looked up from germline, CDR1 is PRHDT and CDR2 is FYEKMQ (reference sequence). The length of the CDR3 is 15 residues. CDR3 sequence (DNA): TGTGCCAGCACCTCGGGTAGGGGTTGGAGAAATGAGCAGTTCTTC. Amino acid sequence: CASTSGRGWRNEQFF.

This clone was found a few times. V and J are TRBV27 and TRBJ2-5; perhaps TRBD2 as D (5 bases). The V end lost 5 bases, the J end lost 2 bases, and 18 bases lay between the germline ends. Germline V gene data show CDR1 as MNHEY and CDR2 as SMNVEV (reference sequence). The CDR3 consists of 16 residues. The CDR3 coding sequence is TGTGCCAGCAGTCCGCTAGGCGTCTCGGGACAAGAGACCCAGTACTTC. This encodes CASSPLGVSGQETQYF.